This T cell receptor (beta chain) is from a study of T cell responses to AZD1222 COVID-19 vaccine. Study-level background: Second-dose recipients at about 4 or about 12 weeks were treated as one pooled group.

The CDR3 runs to 14 residues. The V and J ends lost 5 bases and 0 bases respectively, with 8 bases between them. Germline loops: CDR1 WSHSY, CDR2 SAAADI. Turning to this clone: Antigen: not known.

Whole-study findings and limits: Most donors were white British and more were female, and clonal diversity was possibly underestimated. Spike-specific TCR breadth and depth were elevated following two AZD1222 doses.

Data came from immunoSEQ multiplex PCR; TCRdb stores just in-frame clones and leaves some out. The sample has about 140,000 clones; 85% to 95% are singletons. This sample comprised peripheral blood, obtained on day 0 of AZD1222 vaccination. This TCR was recovered from an adult in good health. V gene TRBV10-2 combines with J gene TRBJ1-5; D call uncertain. The CDR3: CASSLVDSNQPQHF. In DNA, the CDR3 is TGCGCCAGCAGTCTCGTGGATAGCAATCAGCCCCAGCATTTT.